The present T cell receptor beta chain was sequenced within a study of blood T cell repertoires in COVID-19. Turning to the study itself: Researchers got acute and convalescent COVID-19 samples from the United States, Italy and Spain. Sample material is recorded as cDNA or gDNA derived from T cells, B-cell-depleted T cells, or PBMCs.

Patients in Seattle were enrolled during active infection, then followed longitudinally. Trimming shortened V by 2 bases and J by 4 bases, and 14 bases separated the two germline ends. This CDR3 has 15 amino acids. Germline V gene data show CDR1 as MGHRA and CDR2 as YSYEKL. Original analysis: Amplifying reference gene primers gave estimates of nucleated cell counts. Profiling relied on immunoSEQ multiplex PCR, and the TCRdb table lists in-frame clones only, not all of them. That table furnishes V, J and clone size, whereas the DNA furnished D and trimming. Here the sample spans almost 200,000 clones, roughly 80% being singletons.

This TCR was recovered from a man between 60 and 70 years old with COVID-19, enrolled during active disease. V usage is TRBV4-1 and J usage is TRBJ1-1; tentative D call: TRBD1 (5 bases). The sample taken for sequencing was peripheral blood. The CDR3 coding sequence is TGCGCCAGCAGCCAAAAGGGCCTGGGGGGCACTGAAGCTTTCTTT. It is translated as CASSQKGLGGTEAFF.